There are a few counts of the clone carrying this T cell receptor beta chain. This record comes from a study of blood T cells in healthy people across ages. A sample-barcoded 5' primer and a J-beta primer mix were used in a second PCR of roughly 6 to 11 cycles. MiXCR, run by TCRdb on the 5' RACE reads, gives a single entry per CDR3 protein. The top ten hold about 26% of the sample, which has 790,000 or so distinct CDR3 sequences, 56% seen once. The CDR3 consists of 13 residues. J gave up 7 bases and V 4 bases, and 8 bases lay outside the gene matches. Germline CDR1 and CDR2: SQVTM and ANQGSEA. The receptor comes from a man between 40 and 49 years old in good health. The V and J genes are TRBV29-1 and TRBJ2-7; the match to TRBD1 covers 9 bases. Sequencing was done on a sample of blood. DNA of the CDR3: TGCAGCGTTGGTCTCGGACAGGGGCAAGAGCAGTACTTC. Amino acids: CSVGLGQGQEQYF.